Included here is one T cell receptor (beta chain) sequence, with context. Its antigen is still unknown. The donors were part of the roughly 120-subject validation cohort, which stood apart from the approximately 630-subject first cohort. Sequenced by immunoSEQ multiplex PCR; TCRdb stores in-frame clones only, minus some. The data contain 150,000 to 170,000 clones, 86% of them singletons. CDR3 length: 17 residues. Looked up from germline, CDR1 is SGHVS and CDR2 is FQNEAQ. V was clipped by 4 bases and J by 1 base; unmatched bases: 8. This sample is part of a study of cytomegalovirus exposure and HLA in healthy donors. Broader study findings: TCR sequences were mostly rare, though some public TCRs occurred in many donors. Investigators reported 164 TCR beta chains as tied to cytomegalovirus.

The V call is TRBV7-8, the J call TRBJ2-2; 8 bases align to TRBD2. The sequencing input was PBMCs. The clonotype was recovered from a man between 18 and 29 years old in good health and CMV-seropositive. CDR3 loop: CASSSPGGYQNTGELFF. The CDR3 nucleotides are TGTGCCAGCAGCTCCCCGGGGGGGTACCAGAACACCGGGGAGCTGTTTTTT.